Given below is one T cell receptor (beta chain) in context. Its antigen is unidentified. The source of the sample is a study of cytomegalovirus exposure and HLA in healthy donors. Findings and caveats of the study: There were a few CMV-associated chains whose specificity for CMV antigens was confirmed in vitro. Per a later analysis, approximately 16,000 TCR beta sequences showed association with HLA alleles at 0.05 false discovery rate. Across donors, most TCRs were seen rarely, yet some public ones were widespread. It was reportedly the case that the classifier diagnosed cytomegalovirus status with high specificity and sensitivity.

CDR3 length: 11 residues. The germline gives CDR1 MGHDK, CDR2 SYGVNS. Between the trimmed V and J ends, which lost 8 bases and 6 bases, there was a span of 11 bases. PCR involved 60 Vbeta and 13 Jbeta primers. Profiled with immunoSEQ multiplex PCR; TCRdb holds only in-frame clones, not every one. The sample yields some 120,000 clones, of which the top ten take up approximately 1%. The sequenced sample consisted of PBMCs. The chain links TRBV25-1 to TRBJ2-7; D unresolved. The clonotype comes from a man younger than 30 in good health and CMV-seronegative. CDR3 sequence reads: CASSEVAEQYF. CDR3 in DNA: TGTGCCAGCTCGGAAGTAGCCGAGCAGTACTTC.